This T cell receptor beta chain was recovered during a study of post-analysis software for immune sequencing data. About the study: The disease courses spanned relapsing-remitting, secondary progressive and progressive-relapsing forms of multiple sclerosis.

Prepared TCR beta cDNA libraries contained unique molecular identifiers. MiXCR was run by TCRdb on the PCR reads, yielding one entry per CDR3 protein. The repertoire consists of some 240,000 distinct CDR3 sequences, with 36% occurring once and the leading ten covering around 4.8%. This clonotype was observed many times. Its antigen is unidentified. Germline loops: CDR1 SQVTM, CDR2 ANQGSEA. V was shortened by 1 base and J by 4 bases, with 10 bases between the two germline ends. The CDR3 totals 13 residues. Study results and limitations: Those with multiple sclerosis, the patient group, showed significantly lower normalized Chao1 diversity than controls. F measure clustering grouped samples strongly by preparation batch. Comparison of patients with controls showed about 5 TRBV segments more frequent in patients, TRBV5-6, TRBV5-1 and TRBV20-1 among them.

The sequencing input was blood. This sequence originates from a girl under 18 with multiple sclerosis. V and J are TRBV29-1 and TRBJ1-1; D remains unclear. Written as DNA, the CDR3 is TGCAGCGTTGAAGCCAGGACCCTCACTGAAGCTTTCTTT. It yields the protein CSVEARTLTEAFF.